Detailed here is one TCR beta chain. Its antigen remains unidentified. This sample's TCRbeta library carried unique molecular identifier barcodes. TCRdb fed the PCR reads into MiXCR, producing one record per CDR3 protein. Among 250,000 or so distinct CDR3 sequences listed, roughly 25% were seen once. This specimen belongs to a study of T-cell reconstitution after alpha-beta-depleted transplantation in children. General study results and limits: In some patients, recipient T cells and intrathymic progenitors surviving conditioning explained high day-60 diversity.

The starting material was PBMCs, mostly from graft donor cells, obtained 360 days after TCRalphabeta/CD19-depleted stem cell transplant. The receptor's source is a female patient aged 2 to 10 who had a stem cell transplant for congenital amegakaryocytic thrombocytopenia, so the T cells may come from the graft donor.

For the CDR3, the DNA is TGCAGTGCTAGAGGGACGGCGGACAACCAAGAGACCCAGTACTTC. It specifies CSARGTADNQETQYF. The chain combines TRBV20-1 with TRBJ2-5; TRBD1 might be the D (5 bases). The V end was cut by 1 base, the J end by 0 bases, with 12 bases between. CDR1 DFQATT and CDR2 SNEGSKA come from the germline V gene (reference sequence). The CDR3 sequence is 15 residues long.